A single sample gave rise to the 11 T cell receptor beta chains below, sequenced in a study of blood T cells in healthy people across ages. A second roughly 7 to 12 cycle PCR used barcoded and J-beta primers. Via MiXCR, TCRdb re-called the 5' RACE reads, giving one row per CDR3 protein. This table holds 700,000 or so distinct CDR3 sequences, 22% found once. The sequencing sample was made of blood. The source is a man between 65 and 85 years old in good health.

The chain links TRBV12-3 or TRBV12-4 to TRBJ1-4; D is uncertain. The CDR3 is 15 amino acids. V was shortened by 6 bases and J by 1 base, with 12 bases between the two germline ends. CDR3 DNA: TGTGCCAGCAGGTCTTCGAGGGTAACTAATGAAAAACTGTTTTTT. Its translation is CASRSSRVTNEKLFF.

In the case of this clonotype: The junction shows a germline mismatch at one end, possibly a read error. This chain joins TRBV29-1 and TRBJ2-5; 8 positions agree with TRBD2. Germline values: CDR1 SQVTM, CDR2 ANQGSEA. The CDR3 length is 15 residues. The CDR3 reads CGVKPTGGRDETQYF. The CDR3 DNA sequence: TGCGGCGTTAAACCTACGGGAGGGAGGGATGAGACCCAGTACTTC.

The V and J genes are TRBV7-9 and TRBJ1-1; D may be TRBD1 (6 bases). From germline, CDR1 is SEHNR and CDR2 FQNEAQ (reference sequence). Trimming removed 5 bases at V and 0 bases at J, with 10 bases between. The CDR3 is 14 residues long. The CDR3, as DNA: TGTGCCAGCAGCCGATCAGGGGTGAACACTGAAGCTTTCTTT. It specifies CASSRSGVNTEAFF.

This clonotype has only a few counts. The chain links TRBV6-2 or TRBV6-3 to TRBJ2-7; 8 bases match TRBD2. V lost 2 bases, J lost 4 bases, and 4 bases stayed unmatched. The germline CDR1 and CDR2 sequences are MNHEY and SVGEGT. CDR3 length equals 14 residues. CDR3 residues: CASSYAGLGYEQYV. The CDR3 DNA follows: TGTGCCAGCAGTTACGCGGGACTAGGTTACGAGCAGTACGTC.

This clonotype was found once. V usage is TRBV7-2 and J usage is TRBJ2-3, with D perhaps matching TRBD2 (6 bases). The V and J ends lost 5 bases and 6 bases respectively, with 12 bases between them. The CDR3 has 13 residues. In germline, CDR1 is SGHTA, CDR2 FQGNSA. CDR3 sequence: CASSISGVDTQYF. The CDR3 DNA reads TGTGCCAGCAGCATCTCGGGAGTTGATACGCAGTATTTT.

This clonotype was observed many times. This rearrangement joins TRBV6-4 to TRBJ2-3; 8 bases align to TRBD2. The CDR3 loop spans 14 amino acids. With 3 bases clipped from V and 1 base from J, the junction kept 0 bases outside the gene matches. Germline-derived CDR1 and CDR2 are MRHNA and SNTAGT. CDR3 sequence reads: CASSELAGTDTQYF. The CDR3 nucleotides are TGTGCCAGCAGTGAACTAGCGGGCACAGATACGCAGTATTTT.

The chain uses TRBV3-1 and TRBJ2-3, with D perhaps matching TRBD2 (6 bases). The CDR3 spans 16 residues. Germline values: CDR1 LGHDT, CDR2 YNNKEL (reference sequence). V lost 1 base to trimming and J lost 0 bases, with 11 bases between them. The CDR3 DNA follows: TGTGCCAGCAGCCAAGTCGCGGGGTTTAGCACAGATACGCAGTATTTT. Protein product: CASSQVAGFSTDTQYF.

This clonotype came up many times. The V gene is TRBV20-1, the J gene TRBJ2-2; D is possibly TRBD1 (5 bases). The germline V gene has CDR1 DFQATT and CDR2 SNEGSKA (reference sequence). The CDR3 totals 15 residues. Between the trimmed V and J ends, which lost 0 bases and 5 bases, there was a span of 13 bases. CDR3 amino acids: CSARDDQGWTGELFF. Here the CDR3 DNA reads TGCAGTGCTAGAGATGACCAGGGATGGACCGGGGAGCTGTTTTTT.

This clonotype came up a few times. The genes are TRBV5-1 and TRBJ2-5; TRBD1 or TRBD2 may be the D gene (5 bases each). V lost 3 bases and J lost 2, with 11 bases in between. The CDR3 runs to 14 residues. CDR1 SGHRS and CDR2 YFSETQ come from the germline V gene. The DNA for the CDR3 is TGCGCCAGCAGCTCCGGGACGGTACAAGAGACCCAGTACTTC. Translating it yields CASSSGTVQETQYF.

The chain's CDR3 is CAISGTMNTEAFF. CDR3 DNA sequence: TGTGCCATCAGTGGAACTATGAACACTGAAGCTTTCTTT. The chain has TRBV10-3 and TRBJ1-1; D is undetermined. Germline loops: CDR1 ENHRY, CDR2 SYGVKD. Deletions cut 4 bases from V and 0 bases from J, with 6 bases between. The CDR3 length is 13 residues.

This clonotype was recorded many times. V is TRBV29-1 and J is TRBJ2-1, with 8 bases identical to TRBD2. CDR1 is SQVTM and CDR2 is ANQGSEA in the germline V gene. The CDR3 extends over 14 amino acids. With V trimmed by 5 bases and J by 6 bases, 9 bases remained unmatched. CDR3 sequence reads: CSVSTSGFSNEQFF. DNA for the CDR3: TGCAGCGTTTCCACTAGCGGATTTTCCAATGAGCAGTTCTTC.